The text below deals with one T cell receptor (beta chain). Its antigen is not identified. These data belong to a study of identical twins. CDR3 length: 15 amino acids. The V gene's germline CDR1 is MDHEN and CDR2 SYDVKM. V trimming: 1 base; J trimming: 3 bases; junction bases outside the gene matches: 5. General observations from the study: Invariant MAIT and iNKT cells are populations that could partly confound zero-insertion analyses. Less excess twin sharing appeared in beta out-of-frame sequences.

Via MiXCR, TCRdb re-called the 5' RACE reads, giving one row per CDR3 protein. The sample includes about 220,000 distinct CDR3 sequences, 7% to 8.5% of them seen just once. Separately, the same data were catalogued under a study of yellow fever vaccine responses in identical twins.

This chain uses TRBV28 with TRBJ2-7, with 8 bases that match TRBD1. Sequencing was carried out using CD8+ T cells sorted from blood. The clonotype comes from a woman aged 18 to 35 in good health. CDR3 amino acids: CASSLSGQGLYEQYF. The CDR3 DNA is TGTGCCAGCAGTTTATCCGGACAGGGCCTCTACGAGCAGTACTTC.